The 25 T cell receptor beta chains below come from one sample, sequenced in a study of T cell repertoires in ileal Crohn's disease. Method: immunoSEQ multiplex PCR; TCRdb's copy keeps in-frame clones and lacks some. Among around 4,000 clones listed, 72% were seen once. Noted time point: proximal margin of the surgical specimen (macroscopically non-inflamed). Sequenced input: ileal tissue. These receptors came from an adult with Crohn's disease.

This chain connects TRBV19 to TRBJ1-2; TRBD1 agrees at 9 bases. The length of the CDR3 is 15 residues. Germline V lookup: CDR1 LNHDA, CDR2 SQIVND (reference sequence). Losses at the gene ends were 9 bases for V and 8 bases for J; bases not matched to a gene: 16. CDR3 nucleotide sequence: TGTGCCAGCCGACCGGAGGACAGGGGCATTAGGGGCTACACCTTC. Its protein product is CASRPEDRGIRGYTF.

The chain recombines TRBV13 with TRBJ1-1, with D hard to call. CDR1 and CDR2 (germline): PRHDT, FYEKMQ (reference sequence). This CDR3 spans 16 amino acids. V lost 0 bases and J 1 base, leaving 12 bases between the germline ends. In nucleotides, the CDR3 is TGTGCCAGCAGCTTAGGAGGTGGGAGCAAGAACACTGAAGCTTTCTTT. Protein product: CASSLGGGSKNTEAFF.

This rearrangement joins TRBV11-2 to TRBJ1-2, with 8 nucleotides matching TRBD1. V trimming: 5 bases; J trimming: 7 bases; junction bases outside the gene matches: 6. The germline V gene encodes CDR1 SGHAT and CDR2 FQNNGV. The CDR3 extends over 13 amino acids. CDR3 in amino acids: CASSLGQESGYTF. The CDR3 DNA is TGTGCCAGCAGCCTGGGACAGGAGTCTGGCTACACCTTC.

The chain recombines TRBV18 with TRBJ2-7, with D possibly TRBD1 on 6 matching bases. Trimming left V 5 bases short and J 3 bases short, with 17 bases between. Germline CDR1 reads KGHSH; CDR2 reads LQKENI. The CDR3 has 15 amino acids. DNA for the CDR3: TGTGCCAGCTCATCGGACAGTTTGGGGGACTACGAGCAGTACTTC. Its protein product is CASSSDSLGDYEQYF.

The CDR3 DNA sequence: TGTGCCAGCCGTGGGGTCCTCAACACTGAAGCTTTCTTT. It encodes CASRGVLNTEAFF. This chain connects TRBV28 to TRBJ1-1; D is ambiguous. V was pared by 8 bases and J by 2 bases, with 12 bases between. The germline CDR1 and CDR2 sequences are MDHEN and SYDVKM. The CDR3 spans 13 residues. Complete variable domain (other parts from reference TRBV28 and TRBJ1-1): DVKVTQSSRYLVKRTGEKVFLECVQDMDHENMFWYRQDPGLGLRLIYFSYDVKMKEKGDIPEGYSVSREKKERFSLILESASTNQTSMYLCASRGVLNTEAFFGQGTRLTVV.

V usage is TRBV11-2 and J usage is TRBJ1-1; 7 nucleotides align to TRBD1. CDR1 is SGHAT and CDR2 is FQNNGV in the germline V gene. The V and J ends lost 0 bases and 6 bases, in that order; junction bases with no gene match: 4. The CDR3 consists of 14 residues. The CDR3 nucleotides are TGTGCCAGCAGCTTAGAGGGACAGAGGGCTGAAGCTTTCTTT. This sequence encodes CASSLEGQRAEAFF. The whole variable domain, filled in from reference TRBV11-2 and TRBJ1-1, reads EAGVAQSPRYKIIEKRQSVAFWCNPISGHATLYWYQQILGQGPKLLIQFQNNGVVDDSQLPKDRFSAERLKGVDSTLKIQPAKLEDSAVYLCASSLEGQRAEAFFGQGTRLTVV.

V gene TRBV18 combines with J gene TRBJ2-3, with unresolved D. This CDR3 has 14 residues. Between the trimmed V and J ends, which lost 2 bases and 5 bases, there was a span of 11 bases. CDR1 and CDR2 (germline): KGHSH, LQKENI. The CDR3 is CASSPLRSGDTQYF. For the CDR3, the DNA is TGTGCCAGCTCACCATTACGGTCCGGAGATACGCAGTATTTT.

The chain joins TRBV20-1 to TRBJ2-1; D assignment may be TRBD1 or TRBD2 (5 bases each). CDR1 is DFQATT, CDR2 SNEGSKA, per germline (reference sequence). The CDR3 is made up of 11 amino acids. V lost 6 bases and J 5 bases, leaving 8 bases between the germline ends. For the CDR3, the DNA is TGCAGTGCCGGGACGAACAATGAGCAGTTCTTC. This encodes CSAGTNNEQFF.

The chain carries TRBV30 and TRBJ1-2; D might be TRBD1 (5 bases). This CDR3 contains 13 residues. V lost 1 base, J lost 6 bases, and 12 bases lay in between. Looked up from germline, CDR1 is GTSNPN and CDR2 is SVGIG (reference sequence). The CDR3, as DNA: TGTGCCTGGAGTGACGGGGGTTCTGATGGCTACACCTTC. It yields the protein CAWSDGGSDGYTF.

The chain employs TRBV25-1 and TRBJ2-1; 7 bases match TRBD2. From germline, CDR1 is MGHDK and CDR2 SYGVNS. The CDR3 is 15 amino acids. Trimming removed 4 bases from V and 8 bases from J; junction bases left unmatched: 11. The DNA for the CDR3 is TGTGCCAGCAGTGTGGGCGGGGGTCCTCTTGATGAGCAGTTCTTC. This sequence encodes CASSVGGGPLDEQFF.

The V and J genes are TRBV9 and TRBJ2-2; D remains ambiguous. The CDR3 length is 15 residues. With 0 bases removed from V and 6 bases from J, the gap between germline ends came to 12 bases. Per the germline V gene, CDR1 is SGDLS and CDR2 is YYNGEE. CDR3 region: CASSVGWGLAGELFF. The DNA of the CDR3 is TGTGCCAGCAGCGTAGGGTGGGGTTTAGCCGGGGAGCTGTTTTTT.

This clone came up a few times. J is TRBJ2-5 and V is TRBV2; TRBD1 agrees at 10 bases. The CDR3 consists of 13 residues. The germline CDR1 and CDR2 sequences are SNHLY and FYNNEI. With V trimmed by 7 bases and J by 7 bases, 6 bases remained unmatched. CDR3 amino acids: CASTGTGEGTQYF. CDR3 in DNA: TGTGCCAGCACCGGGACAGGGGAGGGGACCCAGTACTTC.

In nucleotides, the CDR3 is TGTGCCAGTAGTATGATTAGAGGGGCCGGCGGGAGGCAAGAGACCCAGTACTTC. It encodes CASSMIRGAGGRQETQYF. V is TRBV19 and J is TRBJ2-5, with 8 bases aligning to TRBD2. Germline CDR1 is LNHDA and CDR2 is SQIVND (reference sequence). The CDR3 contains 18 residues. The junction had 14 bases not matched to a gene; V was cut back by 3 bases and J by 2 bases.

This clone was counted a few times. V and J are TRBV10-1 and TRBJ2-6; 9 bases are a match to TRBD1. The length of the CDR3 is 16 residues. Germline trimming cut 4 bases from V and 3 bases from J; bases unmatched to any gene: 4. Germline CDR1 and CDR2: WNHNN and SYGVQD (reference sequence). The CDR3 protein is CASSVGTGNGANVLTF. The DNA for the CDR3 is TGCGCCAGCAGTGTAGGGACAGGGAATGGGGCCAACGTCCTGACTTTC.

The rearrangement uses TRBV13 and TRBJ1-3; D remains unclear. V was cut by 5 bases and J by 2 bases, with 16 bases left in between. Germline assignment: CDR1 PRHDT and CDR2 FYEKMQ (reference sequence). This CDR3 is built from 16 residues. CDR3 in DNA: TGTGCCAGCAGCCCAGCGTCGGGTACGCCTGGAAACACCATATATTTT. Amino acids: CASSPASGTPGNTIYF.

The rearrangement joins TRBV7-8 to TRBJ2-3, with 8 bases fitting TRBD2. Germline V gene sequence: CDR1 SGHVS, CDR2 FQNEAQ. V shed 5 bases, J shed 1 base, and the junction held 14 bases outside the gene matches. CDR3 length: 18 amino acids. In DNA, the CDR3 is TGTGCCAGCAGCCCCCGACTGGGAGCGGGGGACCGCACAGATACGCAGTATTTT. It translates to CASSPRLGAGDRTDTQYF.

The CDR3 here is CASSLVENSHYGYTF. The CDR3 DNA is TGCGCCAGCAGCTTAGTTGAGAATTCTCACTATGGCTACACCTTC. The chain is built from TRBV5-1 and TRBJ1-2, with unresolved D. The CDR3 spans 15 residues. Germline V gene sequence: CDR1 SGHRS, CDR2 YFSETQ. Trimming stripped 2 bases from V and 3 bases from J, with 14 bases between.

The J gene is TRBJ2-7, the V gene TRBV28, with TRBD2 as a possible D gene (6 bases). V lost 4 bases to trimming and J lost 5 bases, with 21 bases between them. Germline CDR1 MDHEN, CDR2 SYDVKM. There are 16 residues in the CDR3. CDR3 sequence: CASSSTRDPRGDEQYF. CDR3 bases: TGTGCCAGCAGTTCAACGCGGGACCCCCGAGGGGACGAGCAGTACTTC.

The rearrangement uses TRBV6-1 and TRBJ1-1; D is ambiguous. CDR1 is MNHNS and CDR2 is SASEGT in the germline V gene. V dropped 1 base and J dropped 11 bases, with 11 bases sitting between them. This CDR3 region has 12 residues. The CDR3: CASSEDRRGAFF. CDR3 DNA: TGTGCCAGCAGTGAAGACCGACGTGGGGCTTTCTTT.

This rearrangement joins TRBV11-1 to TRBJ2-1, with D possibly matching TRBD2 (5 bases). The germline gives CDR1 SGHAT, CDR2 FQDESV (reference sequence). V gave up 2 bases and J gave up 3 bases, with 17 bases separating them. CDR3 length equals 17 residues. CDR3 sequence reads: CASSLSEGSTLYNEQFF. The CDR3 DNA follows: TGTGCCAGCAGCTTATCTGAGGGCTCCACACTCTACAATGAGCAGTTCTTC.

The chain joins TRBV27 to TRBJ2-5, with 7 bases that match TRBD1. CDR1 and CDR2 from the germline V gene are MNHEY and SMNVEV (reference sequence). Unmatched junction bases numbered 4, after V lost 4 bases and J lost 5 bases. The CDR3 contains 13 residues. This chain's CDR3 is CASSSRGLETQYF. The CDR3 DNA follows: TGTGCCAGCAGTTCAAGGGGGCTGGAGACCCAGTACTTC.

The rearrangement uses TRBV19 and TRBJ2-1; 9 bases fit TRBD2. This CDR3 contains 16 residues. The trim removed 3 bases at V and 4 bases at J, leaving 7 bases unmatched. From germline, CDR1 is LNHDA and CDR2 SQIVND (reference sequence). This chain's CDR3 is CASSIRPRGGYNEQFF. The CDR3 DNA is TGTGCCAGTAGTATCCGGCCGCGGGGGGGTTACAATGAGCAGTTCTTC.

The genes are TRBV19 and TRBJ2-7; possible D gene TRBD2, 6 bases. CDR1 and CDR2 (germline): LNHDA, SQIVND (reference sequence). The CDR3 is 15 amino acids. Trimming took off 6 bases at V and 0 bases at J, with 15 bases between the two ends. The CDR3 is CASRDFLASSYEQYF. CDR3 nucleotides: TGTGCCAGTAGGGACTTCCTAGCGAGCTCCTACGAGCAGTACTTC.

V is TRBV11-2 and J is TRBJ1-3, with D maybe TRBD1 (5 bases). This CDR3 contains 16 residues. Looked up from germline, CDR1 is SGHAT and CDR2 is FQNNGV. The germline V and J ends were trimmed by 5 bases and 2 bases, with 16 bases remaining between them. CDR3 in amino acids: CASSPRQGFTGNTIYF. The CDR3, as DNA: TGTGCCAGCAGCCCCCGGCAGGGATTTACTGGAAACACCATATATTTT. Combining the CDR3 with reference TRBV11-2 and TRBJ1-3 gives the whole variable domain EAGVAQSPRYKIIEKRQSVAFWCNPISGHATLYWYQQILGQGPKLLIQFQNNGVVDDSQLPKDRFSAERLKGVDSTLKIQPAKLEDSAVYLCASSPRQGFTGNTIYFGEGSWLTVV.

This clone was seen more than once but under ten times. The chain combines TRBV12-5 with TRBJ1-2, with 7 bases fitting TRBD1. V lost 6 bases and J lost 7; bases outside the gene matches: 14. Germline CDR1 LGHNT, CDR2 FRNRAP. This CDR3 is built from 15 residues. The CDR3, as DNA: TGTGCTAGTGGCCTTATACCTGACAGGGTGCGTGGCTACACCTTC. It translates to CASGLIPDRVRGYTF.